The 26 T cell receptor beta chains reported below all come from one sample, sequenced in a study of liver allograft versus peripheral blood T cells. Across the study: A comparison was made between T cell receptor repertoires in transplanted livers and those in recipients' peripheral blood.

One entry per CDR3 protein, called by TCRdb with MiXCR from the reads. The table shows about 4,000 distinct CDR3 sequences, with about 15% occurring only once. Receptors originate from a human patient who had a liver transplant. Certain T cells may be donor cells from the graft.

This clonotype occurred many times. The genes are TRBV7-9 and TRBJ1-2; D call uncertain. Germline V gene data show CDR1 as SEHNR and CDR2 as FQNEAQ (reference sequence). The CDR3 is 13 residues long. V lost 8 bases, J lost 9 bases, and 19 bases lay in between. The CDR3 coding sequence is TGTGCCAGCCAAACGCCCGGAGCGAAGAGCTACACCTTC. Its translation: CASQTPGAKSYTF. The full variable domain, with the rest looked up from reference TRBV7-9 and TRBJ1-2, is DTGVSQNPRHKITKRGQNVTFRCDPISEHNRLYWYRQTLGQGPEFLTYFQNEAQLEKSRLLSDRFSAERPKGSFSTLEIQRTEQGDSAMYLCASQTPGAKSYTFGSGTRLTVV.

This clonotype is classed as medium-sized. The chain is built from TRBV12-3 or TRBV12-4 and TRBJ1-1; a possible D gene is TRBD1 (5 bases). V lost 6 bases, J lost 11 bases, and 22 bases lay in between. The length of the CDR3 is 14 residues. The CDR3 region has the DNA TGTGCCAGCAGATCCCAGGGTGGGGTTTCTAGGGCTTTCTTT. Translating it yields CASRSQGGVSRAFF.

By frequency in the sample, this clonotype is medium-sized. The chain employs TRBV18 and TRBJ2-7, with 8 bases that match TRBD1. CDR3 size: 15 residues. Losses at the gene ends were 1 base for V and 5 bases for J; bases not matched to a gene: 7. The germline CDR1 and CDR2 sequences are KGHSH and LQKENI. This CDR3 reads CASSPLGQGGHEQYF. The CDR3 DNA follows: TGTGCCAGCTCACCACTCGGACAGGGAGGACACGAGCAGTACTTC.

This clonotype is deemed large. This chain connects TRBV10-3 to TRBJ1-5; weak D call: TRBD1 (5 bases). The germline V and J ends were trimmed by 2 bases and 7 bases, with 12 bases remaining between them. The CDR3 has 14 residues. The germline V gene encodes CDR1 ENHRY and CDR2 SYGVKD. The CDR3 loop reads CAISEGKGTQPQHF. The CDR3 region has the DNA TGTGCCATCAGTGAGGGGAAGGGGACGCAGCCCCAGCATTTT.

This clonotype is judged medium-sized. CDR3 sequence (DNA): TGTGCCAGCAGCGCAAACTGGAACACTGAAGCTTTCTTT. It is translated as CASSANWNTEAFF. The chain links TRBV9 to TRBJ1-1; D is ambiguous. V shed 3 bases and J shed 1 base, with 7 bases lying between them. This CDR3 comprises 13 residues. Looked up from germline, CDR1 is SGDLS and CDR2 is YYNGEE. Together with reference TRBV9 and TRBJ1-1, the CDR3 gives the full variable domain: DSGVTQTPKHLITATGQRVTLRCSPRSGDLSVYWYQQSLDQGLQFLIQYYNGEERAKGNILERFSAQQFPDLHSELNLSSLELGDSALYFCASSANWNTEAFFGQGTRLTVV.

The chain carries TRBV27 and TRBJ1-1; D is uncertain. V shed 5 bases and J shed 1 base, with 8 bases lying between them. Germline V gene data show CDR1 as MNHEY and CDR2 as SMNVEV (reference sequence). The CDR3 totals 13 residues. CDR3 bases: TGTGCCAGCAGTACGGGCCGGAACACTGAAGCTTTCTTT. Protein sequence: CASSTGRNTEAFF.

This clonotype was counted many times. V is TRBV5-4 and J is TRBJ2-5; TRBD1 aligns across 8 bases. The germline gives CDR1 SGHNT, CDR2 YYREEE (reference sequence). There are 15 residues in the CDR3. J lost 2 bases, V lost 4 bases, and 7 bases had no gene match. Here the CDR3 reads CASSQKDRVQETQYF. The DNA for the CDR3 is TGTGCCAGCAGCCAAAAGGACAGGGTACAAGAGACCCAGTACTTC.

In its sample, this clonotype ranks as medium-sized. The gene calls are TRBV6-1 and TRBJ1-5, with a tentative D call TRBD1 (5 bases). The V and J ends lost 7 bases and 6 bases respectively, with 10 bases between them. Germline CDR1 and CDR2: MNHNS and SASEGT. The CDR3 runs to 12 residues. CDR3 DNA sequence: TGTGCCAGCACGGAGGGGATTCAGCCCCAGCATTTT. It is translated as CASTEGIQPQHF.

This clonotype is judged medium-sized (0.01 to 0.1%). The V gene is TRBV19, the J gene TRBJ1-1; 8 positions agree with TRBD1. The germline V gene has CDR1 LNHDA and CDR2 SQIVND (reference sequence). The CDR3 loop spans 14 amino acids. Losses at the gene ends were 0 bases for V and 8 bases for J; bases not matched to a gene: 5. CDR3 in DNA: TGTGCCAGTAGTATAGATCGAGGGGACAGGGAAGCTTTCTTT. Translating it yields CASSIDRGDREAFF.

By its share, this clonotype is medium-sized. CDR3 nucleotide sequence: TGTGCCAGCTCTTCCGGGACGCTATCAGCTCGTGGCTACACCTTC. Its translation is CASSSGTLSARGYTF. V usage is TRBV6-5 and J usage is TRBJ1-2; possible D gene TRBD1, 5 bases. The CDR3 length is 15 residues. V dropped 8 bases and J dropped 7 bases, with 23 bases sitting between them. Germline V gene sequence: CDR1 MNHEY, CDR2 SVGAGI.

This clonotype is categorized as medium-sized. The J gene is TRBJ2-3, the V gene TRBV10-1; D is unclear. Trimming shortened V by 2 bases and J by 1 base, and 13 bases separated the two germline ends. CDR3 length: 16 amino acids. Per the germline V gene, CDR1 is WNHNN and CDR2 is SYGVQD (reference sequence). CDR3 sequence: CASSEELVAGTDTQYF. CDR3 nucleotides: TGCGCCAGCAGTGAGGAGTTAGTCGCGGGCACAGATACGCAGTATTTT.

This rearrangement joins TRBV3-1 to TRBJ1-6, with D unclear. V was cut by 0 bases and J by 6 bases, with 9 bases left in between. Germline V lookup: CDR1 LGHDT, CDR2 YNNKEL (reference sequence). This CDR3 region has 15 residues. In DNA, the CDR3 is TGTGCCAGCAGCCAAGATGGCTGGGTTAATTCACCCCTCCACTTT. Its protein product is CASSQDGWVNSPLHF.

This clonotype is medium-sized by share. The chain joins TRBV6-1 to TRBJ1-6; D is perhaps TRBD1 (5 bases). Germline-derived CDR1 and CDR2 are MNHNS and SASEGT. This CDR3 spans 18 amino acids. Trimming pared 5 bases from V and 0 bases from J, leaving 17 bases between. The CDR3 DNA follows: TGTGCCAGCAGTTACTCGACAGTATCAAGCTCCTATAATTCACCCCTCCACTTT. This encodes CASSYSTVSSSYNSPLHF.

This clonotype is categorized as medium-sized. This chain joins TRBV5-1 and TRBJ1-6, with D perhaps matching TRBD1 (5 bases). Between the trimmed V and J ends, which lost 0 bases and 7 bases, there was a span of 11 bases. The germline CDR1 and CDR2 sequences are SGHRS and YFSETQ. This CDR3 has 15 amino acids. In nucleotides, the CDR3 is TGCGCCAGCAGCTTGGACGGGGGGAACAATTCACCCCTCCACTTT. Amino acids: CASSLDGGNNSPLHF.

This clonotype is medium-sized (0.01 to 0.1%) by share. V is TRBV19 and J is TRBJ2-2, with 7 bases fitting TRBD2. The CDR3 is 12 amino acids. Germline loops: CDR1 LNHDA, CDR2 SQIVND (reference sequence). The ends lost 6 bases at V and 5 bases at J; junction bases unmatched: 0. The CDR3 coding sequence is TGTGCCAGTAGGCGGGAGACCGGGGAGCTGTTTTTT. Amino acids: CASRRETGELFF.

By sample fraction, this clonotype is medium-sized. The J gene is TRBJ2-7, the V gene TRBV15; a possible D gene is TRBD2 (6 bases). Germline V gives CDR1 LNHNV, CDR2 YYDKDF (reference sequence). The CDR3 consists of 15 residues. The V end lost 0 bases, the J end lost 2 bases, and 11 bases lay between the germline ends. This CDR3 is CATSREGGVAYEQYF. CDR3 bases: TGTGCCACCAGCAGAGAGGGGGGAGTCGCCTACGAGCAGTACTTC.

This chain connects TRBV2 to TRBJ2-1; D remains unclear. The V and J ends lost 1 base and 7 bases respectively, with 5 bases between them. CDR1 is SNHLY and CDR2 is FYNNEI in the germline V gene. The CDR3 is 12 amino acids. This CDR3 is CASSEGGNEQFF. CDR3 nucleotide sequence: TGTGCCAGCAGTGAAGGGGGAAATGAGCAGTTCTTC. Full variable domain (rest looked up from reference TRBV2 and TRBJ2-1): EPEVTQTPSHQVTQMGQEVILRCVPISNHLYFYWYRQILGQKVEFLVSFYNNEISEKSEIFDDQFSVERPDGSNFTLKIRSTKLEDSAMYFCASSEGGNEQFFGPGTRLTVL.

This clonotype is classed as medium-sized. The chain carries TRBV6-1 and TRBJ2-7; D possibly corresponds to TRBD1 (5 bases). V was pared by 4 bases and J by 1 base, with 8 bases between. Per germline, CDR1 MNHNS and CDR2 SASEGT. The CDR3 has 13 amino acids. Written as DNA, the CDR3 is TGTGCCAGCAGTGGAGACAGTTCCTACGAGCAGTACTTC. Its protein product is CASSGDSSYEQYF.

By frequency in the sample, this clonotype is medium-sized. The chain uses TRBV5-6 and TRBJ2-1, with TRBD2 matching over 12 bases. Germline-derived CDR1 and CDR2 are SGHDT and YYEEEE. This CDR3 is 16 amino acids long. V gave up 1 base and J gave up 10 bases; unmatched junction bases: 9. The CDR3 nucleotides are TGTGCCAGCAGCTTGAGATCTCTAGCGGGGGGGAGGGAGCAGTTCTTC. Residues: CASSLRSLAGGREQFF.

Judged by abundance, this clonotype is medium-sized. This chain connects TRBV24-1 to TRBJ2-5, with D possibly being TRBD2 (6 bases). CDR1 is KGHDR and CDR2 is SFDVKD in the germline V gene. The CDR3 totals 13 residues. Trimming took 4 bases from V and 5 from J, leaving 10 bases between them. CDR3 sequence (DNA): TGTGCCACCAGTGAGGCGGGGCGCGAGACCCAGTACTTC. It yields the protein CATSEAGRETQYF.

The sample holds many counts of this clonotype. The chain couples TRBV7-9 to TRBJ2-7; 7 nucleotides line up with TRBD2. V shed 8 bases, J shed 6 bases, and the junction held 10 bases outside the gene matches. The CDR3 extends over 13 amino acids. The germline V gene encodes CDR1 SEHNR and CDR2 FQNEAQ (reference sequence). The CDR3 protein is CASRQTSSGEQYF. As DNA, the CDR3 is TGTGCCAGCCGGCAGACTAGCTCGGGCGAGCAGTACTTC.

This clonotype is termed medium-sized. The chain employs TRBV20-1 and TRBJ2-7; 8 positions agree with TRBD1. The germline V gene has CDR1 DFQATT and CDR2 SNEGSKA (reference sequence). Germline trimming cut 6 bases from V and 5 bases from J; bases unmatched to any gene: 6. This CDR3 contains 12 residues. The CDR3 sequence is CSANDRGNEQYF. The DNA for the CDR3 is TGCAGTGCAAACGACAGGGGCAACGAGCAGTACTTC.

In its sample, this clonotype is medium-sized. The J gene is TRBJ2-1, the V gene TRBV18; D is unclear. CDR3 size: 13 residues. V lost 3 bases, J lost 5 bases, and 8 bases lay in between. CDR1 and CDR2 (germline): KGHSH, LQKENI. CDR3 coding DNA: TGTGCCAGCTCACCGGGCTTGAACAATGAGCAGTTCTTC. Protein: CASSPGLNNEQFF.

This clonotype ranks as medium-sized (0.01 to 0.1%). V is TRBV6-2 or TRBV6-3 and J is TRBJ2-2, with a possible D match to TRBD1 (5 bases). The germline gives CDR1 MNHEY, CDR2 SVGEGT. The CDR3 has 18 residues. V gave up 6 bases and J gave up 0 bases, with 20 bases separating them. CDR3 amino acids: CASSPLREKPANTGELFF. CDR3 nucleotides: TGTGCCAGCAGCCCCCTCAGGGAAAAACCCGCGAACACCGGGGAGCTGTTTTTT.

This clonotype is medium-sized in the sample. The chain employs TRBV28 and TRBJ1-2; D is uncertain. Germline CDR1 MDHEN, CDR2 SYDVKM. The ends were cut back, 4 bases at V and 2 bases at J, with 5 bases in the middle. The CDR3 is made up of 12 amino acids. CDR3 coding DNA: TGTGCCAGCAGTTCCCCCAACTATGGCTACACCTTC. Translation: CASSSPNYGYTF.

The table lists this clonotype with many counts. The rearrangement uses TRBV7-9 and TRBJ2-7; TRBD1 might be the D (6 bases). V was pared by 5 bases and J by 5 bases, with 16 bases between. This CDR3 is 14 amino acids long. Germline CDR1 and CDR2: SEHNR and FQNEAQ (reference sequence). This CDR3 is CASSLDRDINEQYF. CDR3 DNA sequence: TGTGCCAGCAGCCTCGACCGGGACATCAACGAGCAGTACTTC.